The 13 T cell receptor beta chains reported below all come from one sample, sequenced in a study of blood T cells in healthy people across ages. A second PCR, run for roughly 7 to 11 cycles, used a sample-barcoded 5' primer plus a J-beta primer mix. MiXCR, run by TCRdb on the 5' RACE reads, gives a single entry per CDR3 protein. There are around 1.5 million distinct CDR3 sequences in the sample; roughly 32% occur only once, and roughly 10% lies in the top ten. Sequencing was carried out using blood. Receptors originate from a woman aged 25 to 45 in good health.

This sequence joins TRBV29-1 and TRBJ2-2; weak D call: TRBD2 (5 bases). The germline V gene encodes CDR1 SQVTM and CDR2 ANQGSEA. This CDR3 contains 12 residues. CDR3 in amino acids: CTALEGTGELFF. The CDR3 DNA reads TGCACCGCTCTCGAGGGCACCGGGGAGCTGTTTTTT.

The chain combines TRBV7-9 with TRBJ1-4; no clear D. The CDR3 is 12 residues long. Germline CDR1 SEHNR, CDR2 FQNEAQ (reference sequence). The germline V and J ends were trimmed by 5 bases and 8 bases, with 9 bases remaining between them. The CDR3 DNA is TGTGCCAGCAGCCCGGCTCAAGAAAAACTGTTTTTT. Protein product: CASSPAQEKLFF.

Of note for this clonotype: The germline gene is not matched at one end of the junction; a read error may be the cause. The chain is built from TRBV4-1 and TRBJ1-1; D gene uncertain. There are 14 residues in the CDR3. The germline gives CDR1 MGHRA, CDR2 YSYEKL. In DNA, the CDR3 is TGCGCCAGCAACCAATTTCAGTGGGTTACTGAAGCTTTCTTT. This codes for CASNQFQWVTEAFF.

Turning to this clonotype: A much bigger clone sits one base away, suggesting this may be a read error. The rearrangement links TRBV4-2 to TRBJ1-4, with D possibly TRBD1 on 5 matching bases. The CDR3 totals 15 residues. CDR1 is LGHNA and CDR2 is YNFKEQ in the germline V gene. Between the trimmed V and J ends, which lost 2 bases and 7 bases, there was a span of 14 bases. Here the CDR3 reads CASSQPDMGSEKLFF. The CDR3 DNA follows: TGTGCCAGCAGCCAACCGGACATGGGGAGTGAAAAACTGTTTTTT.

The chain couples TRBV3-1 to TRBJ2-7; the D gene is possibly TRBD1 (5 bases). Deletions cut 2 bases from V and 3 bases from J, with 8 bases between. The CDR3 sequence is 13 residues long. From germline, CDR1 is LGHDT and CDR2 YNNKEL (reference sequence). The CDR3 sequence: CASSQQTVYEQYF. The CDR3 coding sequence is TGTGCCAGCAGCCAACAGACAGTCTACGAGCAGTACTTC.

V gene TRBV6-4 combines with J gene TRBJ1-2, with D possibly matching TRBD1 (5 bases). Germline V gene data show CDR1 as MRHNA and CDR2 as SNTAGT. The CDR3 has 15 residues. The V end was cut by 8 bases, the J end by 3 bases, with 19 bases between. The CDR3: CASGFWRQGDYGYTF. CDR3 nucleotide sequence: TGTGCCAGCGGTTTCTGGCGTCAGGGAGACTATGGCTACACCTTC.

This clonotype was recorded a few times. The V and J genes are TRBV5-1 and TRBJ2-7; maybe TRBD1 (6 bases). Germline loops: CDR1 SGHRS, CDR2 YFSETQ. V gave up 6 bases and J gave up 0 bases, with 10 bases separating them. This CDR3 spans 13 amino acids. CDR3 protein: CASKGDISYEQYF. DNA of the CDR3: TGCGCCAGCAAGGGGGACATCTCCTACGAGCAGTACTTC.

The chain's CDR3 is CASSPSQGQGDYGYTF. The CDR3 DNA sequence: TGCGCCAGCAGTCCCTCCCAGGGACAGGGAGACTATGGCTACACCTTC. The chain employs TRBV5-1 and TRBJ1-2, with TRBD1 identical over 9 bases. The CDR3 contains 16 residues. V gave up 5 bases and J gave up 3 bases; unmatched junction bases: 11. Germline V gene sequence: CDR1 SGHRS, CDR2 YFSETQ.

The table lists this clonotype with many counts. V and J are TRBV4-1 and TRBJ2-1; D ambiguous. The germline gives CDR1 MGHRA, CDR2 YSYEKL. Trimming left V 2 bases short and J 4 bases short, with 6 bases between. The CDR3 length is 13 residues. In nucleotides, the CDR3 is TGCGCCAGCAGCCAAATATTATACAATGAGCAGTTCTTC. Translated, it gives CASSQILYNEQFF.

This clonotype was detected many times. The CDR3 sequence: CSVRGTGGLLTEQYF. CDR3 DNA sequence: TGCAGCGTTCGGGGGACAGGGGGCCTTCTTACCGAGCAGTACTTC. The chain uses TRBV29-1 and TRBJ2-7, with 12 bases matching TRBD1. Germline V gene data show CDR1 as SQVTM and CDR2 as ANQGSEA. The CDR3 is 15 amino acids. After removal of 5 bases from V and 6 bases from J, the junction contained 11 bases not matched to a gene.

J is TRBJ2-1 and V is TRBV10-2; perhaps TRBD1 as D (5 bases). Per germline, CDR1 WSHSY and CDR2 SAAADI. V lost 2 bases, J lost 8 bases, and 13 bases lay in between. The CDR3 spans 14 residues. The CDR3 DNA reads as TGCGCCAGCAGTGAGCTACCCAGGGTCGATGAGCAGTTCTTC. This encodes CASSELPRVDEQFF.

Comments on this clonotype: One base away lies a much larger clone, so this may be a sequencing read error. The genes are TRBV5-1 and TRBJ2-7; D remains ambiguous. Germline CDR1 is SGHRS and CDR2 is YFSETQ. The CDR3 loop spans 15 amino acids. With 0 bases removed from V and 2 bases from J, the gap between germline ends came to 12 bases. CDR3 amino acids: CASSLAEGEAYEQYF. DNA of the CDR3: TGCGCCAGCAGCTTGGCGGAAGGAGAAGCCTACGAGCAGTACTTC. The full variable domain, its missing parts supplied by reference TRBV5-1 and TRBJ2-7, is KAGVTQTPRYLIKTRGQQVTLSCSPISGHRSVSWYQQTPGQGLQFLFEYFSETQRNKGNFPGRFSGRQFSNSRSEMNVSTLELGDSALYLCASSLAEGEAYEQYFGPGTRLTVT.

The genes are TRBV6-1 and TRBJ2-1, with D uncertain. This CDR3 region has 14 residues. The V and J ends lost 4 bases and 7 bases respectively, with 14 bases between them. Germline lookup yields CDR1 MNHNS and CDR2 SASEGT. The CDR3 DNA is TGTGCCAGCAGTGCCCCCGACTTAGGGAATGAGCAGTTCTTC. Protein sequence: CASSAPDLGNEQFF.